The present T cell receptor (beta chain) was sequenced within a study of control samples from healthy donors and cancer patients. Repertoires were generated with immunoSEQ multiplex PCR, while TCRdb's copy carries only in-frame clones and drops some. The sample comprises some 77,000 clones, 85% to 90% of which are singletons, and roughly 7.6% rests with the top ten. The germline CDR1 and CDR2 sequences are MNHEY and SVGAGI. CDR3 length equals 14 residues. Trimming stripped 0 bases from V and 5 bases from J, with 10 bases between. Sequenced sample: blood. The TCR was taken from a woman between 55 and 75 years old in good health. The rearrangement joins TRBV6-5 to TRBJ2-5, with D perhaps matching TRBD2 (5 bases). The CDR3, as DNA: TGTGCCAGCAGTTACTCCGGAGGCCGGGAGACCCAGTACTTC. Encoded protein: CASSYSGGRETQYF.